This TCR beta chain was profiled in a study of spatial heterogeneity in lung cancer. The V gene lost 5 bases and the J gene lost 4 bases, with 17 bases spanning the gap. CDR1 is DFQATT and CDR2 is SNEGSKA in the germline V gene (reference sequence). This CDR3 contains 14 residues. Time point defined: blood at routine non-recurrence follow-up after resection. Sequencing was performed on whole RNA extracted from tumor and nontumor lung tissue, or from frozen PBMC, and the material was left unsorted. Single TCR cDNA molecules each had their own unique molecular identifier. TCRdb processed the 5' RACE reads anew with MiXCR; each CDR3 protein has one entry. The data contain some 41,000 distinct CDR3 sequences, more than 9% of them seen just once; the ten biggest clones take up 15% to 20%.

The V gene is TRBV20-1, the J gene TRBJ2-5, with D possibly being TRBD2 (7 bases). The sample in question was PBMCs, obtained at follow-up. The sequence derives from a female donor with early-stage non-small cell lung cancer. CDR3 DNA sequence: TGCAGTGCTGCCCCGGGGGGCCGGGGAGAGACCCAGTACTTC. Protein: CSAAPGGRGETQYF.